This passage covers 25 T cell receptor beta chains from one sample sequenced in a study of cytomegalovirus exposure and HLA in healthy donors. Vbeta (60) and Jbeta (13) primers were used in the PCR. Sequencing was performed with immunoSEQ multiplex PCR; in TCRdb, only in-frame clones are kept and a portion is missing. The repertoire holds about 130,000 clones, about four fifths seen once, with under 6% in the top ten. Sequencing used PBMCs. The source is a man in his thirties or forties in good health and CMV-seronegative.

CDR3 residues: CASSLVREQYF. The CDR3 DNA sequence: TGTGCCAGCAGTTTGGTGAGGGAGCAGTACTTC. This rearrangement joins TRBV6-6 to TRBJ2-7, with D uncertain. Trimming took 4 bases from V and 7 from J, leaving 8 bases between them. The CDR3 is 11 residues long. Germline V gene data show CDR1 as MNHNY and CDR2 as SVGAGI (reference sequence).

The CDR3: CASSDHRDMSSYNEQFF. For the CDR3, the DNA is TGTGCCAGCAGTGATCACCGGGACATGAGCTCCTACAATGAGCAGTTCTTC. The chain links TRBV6-1 to TRBJ2-1, with D maybe TRBD1 (6 bases). The germline V and J ends were trimmed by 3 bases and 0 bases, with 15 bases remaining between them. Germline CDR1 and CDR2: MNHNS and SASEGT. The CDR3 has 17 amino acids.

V gene TRBV5-4 combines with J gene TRBJ1-2; 7 bases map to TRBD1. The germline CDR1 and CDR2 sequences are SGHNT and YYREEE (reference sequence). V was clipped by 5 bases and J by 4 bases; unmatched bases: 5. The CDR3 runs to 13 residues. The CDR3 sequence: CASSSAGGYGYTF. For the CDR3, the DNA is TGTGCCAGCAGTTCCGCAGGGGGCTATGGCTACACCTTC.

The V gene is TRBV28, the J gene TRBJ2-3, with 12 bases matching TRBD2. The CDR3 is made up of 16 amino acids. The junction had 7 bases not matched to a gene; V was cut back by 8 bases and J by 1 base. CDR1 is MDHEN, CDR2 SYDVKM, per germline. CDR3 sequence (DNA): TGTGCCAGCCCCGCCGGACTAGCGGGACGCACAGATACGCAGTATTTT. Translating gives CASPAGLAGRTDTQYF.

The chain carries TRBV9 and TRBJ2-1, with 11 bases identical to TRBD2. The J segment lost 2 bases and the V segment lost 3 bases, leaving 19 bases of the junction unmatched. The length of the CDR3 is 21 residues. CDR1 is SGDLS, CDR2 YYNGEE, per germline. CDR3 sequence reads: CASSDPGQRGSGRVPYNEQFF. CDR3 DNA sequence: TGTGCCAGCAGCGACCCCGGCCAGAGGGGTAGCGGGAGGGTACCCTACAATGAGCAGTTCTTC.

Concerning this clone: The junction and the germline gene differ at one end; a read error may be behind it. The chain recombines TRBV7-6 with TRBJ2-3, with 8 bases matching TRBD2. The CDR3 is 14 residues long. CDR1 is SGHVS, CDR2 FNYEAQ, per germline. The CDR3 protein is CASSLAGNTDTQYF. The CDR3 nucleotides read TGTGCCAGCAGCCTAGCGGGCAATACAGATACGCAGTATTTT.

This clone was detected ten times or more. The chain links TRBV4-1 to TRBJ2-7; TRBD2 agrees at 7 bases. Germline V lookup: CDR1 MGHRA, CDR2 YSYEKL. V lost 4 bases, J lost 1 base, and 7 bases stayed unmatched. The CDR3 loop spans 15 amino acids. CDR3 DNA: TGCGCCAGCAGCCCTTCCGTGGGGGGGTCCTACGAGCAGTACTTC. This sequence encodes CASSPSVGGSYEQYF.

This chain links TRBV9 with TRBJ1-4; 8 bases match TRBD1. The CDR3 is 15 residues long. Per the germline V gene, CDR1 is SGDLS and CDR2 is YYNGEE. Unmatched junction bases numbered 8, after V lost 4 bases and J lost 6 bases. CDR3 loop: CASSIQTGADEKLFF. DNA for the CDR3: TGTGCCAGCAGCATCCAGACAGGGGCCGATGAAAAACTGTTTTTT.

This sequence joins TRBV18 and TRBJ2-7; TRBD1 agrees at 8 bases. Germline assignment: CDR1 KGHSH and CDR2 LQKENI. This CDR3 has 16 amino acids. V lost 4 bases to trimming and J lost 1 base; unmatched junction nucleotides: 9. DNA of the CDR3: TGTGCCAGCTCACTCGGCTCCGGGACAGGATCCTACGAGCAGTACTTC. Translated: CASSLGSGTGSYEQYF.

This chain joins TRBV5-1 and TRBJ2-5; D not certain. With 4 bases removed from V and 2 bases from J, the gap between germline ends came to 9 bases. Germline lookup yields CDR1 SGHRS and CDR2 YFSETQ. The CDR3 loop spans 13 amino acids. The CDR3 region is CASSPRGQETQYF. The CDR3 coding sequence is TGCGCCAGCAGCCCCCGAGGTCAAGAGACCCAGTACTTC.

This clone was detected only once. The V and J genes are TRBV27 and TRBJ2-2; 8 nucleotides match TRBD1. Germline values: CDR1 MNHEY, CDR2 SMNVEV (reference sequence). V was pared by 6 bases and J by 7 bases, with 7 bases of the junction left unmatched. CDR3 length: 14 amino acids. In nucleotides, the CDR3 is TGTGCCAGCAGAAAGACACAGGGGGTCGGGGAGCTGTTTTTT. Protein: CASRKTQGVGELFF.

In this sample, this clone turned up once. This chain links TRBV7-9 with TRBJ1-1; D gene uncertain. CDR3 length: 14 amino acids. CDR1 and CDR2 (germline): SEHNR, FQNEAQ (reference sequence). Trimming stripped 6 bases from V and 2 bases from J, with 13 bases between. CDR3 residues: CASRSPVSNTEAFF. The CDR3 nucleotides read TGTGCCAGCAGATCGCCGGTCTCAAACACTGAAGCTTTCTTT.

This chain joins TRBV7-2 and TRBJ1-1, with D possibly being TRBD1 (5 bases). The CDR3 loop spans 13 amino acids. Germline V lookup: CDR1 SGHTA, CDR2 FQGNSA. V lost 3 bases, J lost 3 bases, and 8 bases lay in between. The CDR3 loop reads CASSFEGDTEAFF. CDR3 DNA: TGTGCCAGCAGCTTCGAAGGGGACACTGAAGCTTTCTTT. The full variable domain, its missing parts supplied by reference TRBV7-2 and TRBJ1-1, is GAGVSQSPSNKVTEKGKDVELRCDPISGHTALYWYRQSLGQGLEFLIYFQGNSAPDKSGLPSDRFSAERTGGSVSTLTIQRTQQEDSAVYLCASSFEGDTEAFFGQGTRLTVV.

The V gene is TRBV7-6, the J gene TRBJ2-7; 10 nucleotides line up with TRBD2. CDR3 length: 15 amino acids. V lost 5 bases to trimming and J lost 4 bases; unmatched junction nucleotides: 8. CDR1 and CDR2 (germline): SGHVS, FNYEAQ. CDR3 protein: CASSPRTSGTYEQYF. The CDR3 DNA reads TGTGCCAGCAGCCCCCGGACTAGCGGTACGTACGAGCAGTACTTC.

V and J are TRBV2 and TRBJ1-4; D is ambiguous. V lost 3 bases, J lost 5 bases, and 10 bases lay in between. From germline, CDR1 is SNHLY and CDR2 FYNNEI. The CDR3 spans 14 residues. CDR3 nucleotides: TGTGCCAGCAGTGAGTCGGGTTCGAATGAAAAACTGTTTTTT. This encodes CASSESGSNEKLFF. Variable domain in full (rest from reference TRBV2 and TRBJ1-4): EPEVTQTPSHQVTQMGQEVILRCVPISNHLYFYWYRQILGQKVEFLVSFYNNEISEKSEIFDDQFSVERPDGSNFTLKIRSTKLEDSAMYFCASSESGSNEKLFFGSGTQLSVL.

In this sample, this clone turned up once. The chain is built from TRBV5-4 and TRBJ2-1, with D maybe TRBD2 (6 bases). The CDR3 has 15 residues. Trimming stripped 1 base from V and 4 bases from J, with 12 bases between. The germline V gene has CDR1 SGHNT and CDR2 YYREEE (reference sequence). DNA for the CDR3: TGTGCCAGCAGCTTGCCTTCGGGGGAATACAATGAGCAGTTCTTC. It yields the protein CASSLPSGEYNEQFF.

For the CDR3, the DNA is TGTGCCAGCAGTTCCCCGCTTGTGACAGGGGGCGGTGGAAACACCATATATTTT. It yields the protein CASSSPLVTGGGGNTIYF. The J gene is TRBJ1-3, the V gene TRBV28; 10 nucleotides agree with TRBD1. This CDR3 region has 18 residues. V lost 4 bases to trimming and J lost 3 bases; unmatched junction nucleotides: 12. Germline assignment: CDR1 MDHEN and CDR2 SYDVKM.

The chain links TRBV28 to TRBJ1-3; D gene unclear. Germline loops: CDR1 MDHEN, CDR2 SYDVKM. This CDR3 has 15 amino acids. Trimming removed 8 bases at V and 2 bases at J, with 16 bases between. CDR3 loop: CASGETRVAGNTIYF. In DNA, the CDR3 is TGTGCCAGCGGAGAGACCCGGGTTGCTGGAAACACCATATATTTT.

The gene calls are TRBV6-1 and TRBJ2-5; 11 bases match TRBD2. The CDR3 loop spans 14 amino acids. V was pared by 9 bases and J by 5 bases, with 8 bases of the junction left unmatched. Germline CDR1 reads MNHNS; CDR2 reads SASEGT. The CDR3 region is CASELSGRAETQYF. Here the CDR3 DNA reads TGTGCCAGTGAGCTTAGCGGGAGGGCGGAGACCCAGTACTTC.

The chain combines TRBV6-5 with TRBJ1-1, with 8 bases matching TRBD1. The germline V gene has CDR1 MNHEY and CDR2 SVGAGI. V shed 7 bases, J shed 2 bases, and the junction held 6 bases outside the gene matches. The CDR3 has 14 amino acids. DNA for the CDR3: TGTGCCAGCACCGAACAGGGGGTTAACACTGAAGCTTTCTTT. As protein: CASTEQGVNTEAFF.

The V call is TRBV28, the J call TRBJ2-3, with 11 bases fitting TRBD2. The CDR3 sequence is 16 residues long. Per germline, CDR1 MDHEN and CDR2 SYDVKM. J lost 8 bases, V lost 6 bases, and 13 bases had no gene match. The CDR3 here is CASRPRTSGRGPTQYF. The CDR3 region has the DNA TGTGCCAGCAGGCCTAGGACTAGCGGGCGAGGGCCTACGCAGTATTTT.

The chain joins TRBV18 to TRBJ2-3, with 8 bases that match TRBD2. From germline, CDR1 is KGHSH and CDR2 LQKENI. The CDR3 loop spans 16 amino acids. Trimming cost V 3 bases and J 5 bases; bases outside gene matches: 10. The CDR3 coding sequence is TGTGCCAGCTCACCCGTCGGGACTAGTCTAGTAGATACGCAGTATTTT. Translated: CASSPVGTSLVDTQYF.

This chain uses TRBV6-6 with TRBJ2-2, with D tentatively TRBD2 (5 bases). V shed 9 bases and J shed 7 bases, with 6 bases lying between them. CDR1 MNHNY and CDR2 SVGAGI come from the germline V gene (reference sequence). This CDR3 is built from 10 residues. CDR3 sequence: CASGGGELFF. The CDR3 DNA is TGTGCCAGTGGAGGCGGGGAGCTGTTTTTT.

The rearrangement uses TRBV6-1 and TRBJ2-7; D is perhaps TRBD2 (6 bases). Germline CDR1 is MNHNS and CDR2 is SASEGT. This CDR3 comprises 9 residues. The V end lost 4 bases, the J end lost 11 bases, and 6 bases lay between the germline ends. The CDR3 is CASSGGEYF. In DNA form, the CDR3 reads TGTGCCAGCAGTGGGGGGGAGTACTTC.

The chain has TRBV28 and TRBJ1-4; D is ambiguous. The CDR3 covers 12 residues. CDR1 MDHEN and CDR2 SYDVKM come from the germline V gene. Trimming stripped 11 bases from V and 10 bases from J, with 17 bases between. In DNA form, the CDR3 reads TGTGCCTCCCAAAGGTATTCGGGAAAACTGTTTTTT. Protein sequence: CASQRYSGKLFF.